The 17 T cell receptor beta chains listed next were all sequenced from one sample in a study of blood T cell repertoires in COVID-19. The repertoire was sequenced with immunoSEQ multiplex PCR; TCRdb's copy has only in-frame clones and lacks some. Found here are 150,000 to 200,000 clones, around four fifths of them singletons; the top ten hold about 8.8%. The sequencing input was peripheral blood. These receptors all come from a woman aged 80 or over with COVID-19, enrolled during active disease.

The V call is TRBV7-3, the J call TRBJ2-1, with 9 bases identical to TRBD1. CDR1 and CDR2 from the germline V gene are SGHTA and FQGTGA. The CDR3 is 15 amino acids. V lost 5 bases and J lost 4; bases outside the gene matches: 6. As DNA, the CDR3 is TGTGCCAGCAGCCTGGACAGGGGCGGATACAATGAGCAGTTCTTC. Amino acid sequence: CASSLDRGGYNEQFF.

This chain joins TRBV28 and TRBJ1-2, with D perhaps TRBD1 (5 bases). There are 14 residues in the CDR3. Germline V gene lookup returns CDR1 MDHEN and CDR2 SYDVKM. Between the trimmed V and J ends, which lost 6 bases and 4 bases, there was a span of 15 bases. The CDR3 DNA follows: TGTGCCAGCAGCTGGGGAGCCGGGGGCTATGGCTACACCTTC. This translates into CASSWGAGGYGYTF.

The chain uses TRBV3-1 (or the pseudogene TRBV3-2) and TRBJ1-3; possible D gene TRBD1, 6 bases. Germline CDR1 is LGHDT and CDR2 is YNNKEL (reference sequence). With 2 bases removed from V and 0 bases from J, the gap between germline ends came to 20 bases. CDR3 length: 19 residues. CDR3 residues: CASSQFGTRRNPSGNTIYF. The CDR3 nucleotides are TGTGCCAGCAGCCAATTCGGGACACGGAGAAACCCCTCTGGAAACACCATATATTTT.

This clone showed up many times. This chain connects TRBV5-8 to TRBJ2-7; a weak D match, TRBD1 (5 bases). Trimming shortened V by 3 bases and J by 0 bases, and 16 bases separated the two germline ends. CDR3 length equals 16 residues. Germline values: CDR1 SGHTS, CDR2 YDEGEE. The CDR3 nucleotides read TGTGCCAGCAGCTCGTTGAAAGGGGCAGACTCCTACGAGCAGTACTTC. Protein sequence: CASSSLKGADSYEQYF.

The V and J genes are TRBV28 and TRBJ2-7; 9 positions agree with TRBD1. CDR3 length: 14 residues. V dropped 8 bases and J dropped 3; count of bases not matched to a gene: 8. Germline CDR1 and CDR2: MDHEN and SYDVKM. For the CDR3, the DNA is TGTGCCAGCCAGACCGGGACAGGGTTCTACGAGCAGTACTTC. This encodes CASQTGTGFYEQYF.

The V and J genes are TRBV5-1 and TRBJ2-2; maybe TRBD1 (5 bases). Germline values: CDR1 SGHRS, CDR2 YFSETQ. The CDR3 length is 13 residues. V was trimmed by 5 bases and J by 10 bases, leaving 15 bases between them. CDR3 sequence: CASRRGGGEELFF. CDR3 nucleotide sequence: TGCGCCAGCAGAAGGGGTGGCGGCGAGGAGCTGTTTTTT.

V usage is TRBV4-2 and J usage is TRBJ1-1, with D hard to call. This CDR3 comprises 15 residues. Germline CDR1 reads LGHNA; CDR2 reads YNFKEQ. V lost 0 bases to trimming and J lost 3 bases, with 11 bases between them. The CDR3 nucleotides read TGTGCCAGCAGCCAAGATTATAGACTAGACACTGAAGCTTTCTTT. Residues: CASSQDYRLDTEAFF.

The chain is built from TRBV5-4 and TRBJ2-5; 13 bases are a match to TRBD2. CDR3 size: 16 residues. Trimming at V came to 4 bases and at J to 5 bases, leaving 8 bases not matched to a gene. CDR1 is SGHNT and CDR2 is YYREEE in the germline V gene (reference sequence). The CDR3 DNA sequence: TGTGCCAGCAGCACTAGCGGGGGGGCCGGGGTGGAGACCCAGTACTTC. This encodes CASSTSGGAGVETQYF. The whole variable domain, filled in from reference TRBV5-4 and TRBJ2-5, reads ETGVTQSPTHLIKTRGQQVTLRCSSQSGHNTVSWYQQALGQGPQFIFQYYREEENGRGNFPPRFSGLQFPNYSSELNVNALELDDSALYLCASSTSGGAGVETQYFGPGTRLLVL.

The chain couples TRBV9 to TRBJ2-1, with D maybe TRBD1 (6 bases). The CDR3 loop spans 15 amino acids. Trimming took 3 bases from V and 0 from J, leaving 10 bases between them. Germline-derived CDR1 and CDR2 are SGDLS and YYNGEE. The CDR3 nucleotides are TGTGCCAGCAGCGGAGGGGGAAGCTCCTACAATGAGCAGTTCTTC. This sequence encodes CASSGGGSSYNEQFF.

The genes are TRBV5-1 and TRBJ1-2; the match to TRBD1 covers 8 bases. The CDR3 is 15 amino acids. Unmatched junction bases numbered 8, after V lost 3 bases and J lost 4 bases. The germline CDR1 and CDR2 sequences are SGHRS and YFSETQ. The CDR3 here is CASSSTGTGVYGYTF. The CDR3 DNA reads TGCGCCAGCAGCTCAACCGGGACAGGAGTCTATGGCTACACCTTC.

DNA for the CDR3: TGCAGTGCTAGTTATGCGGGAGTAGCCTACAATGAGCAGTTCTTC. Translating it yields CSASYAGVAYNEQFF. The chain joins TRBV20-1 to TRBJ2-1; 7 bases align to TRBD2. Germline-derived CDR1 and CDR2 are DFQATT and SNEGSKA (reference sequence). The CDR3 is made up of 15 amino acids. The V gene end was trimmed by 3 bases and the J gene end by 2 bases; junction bases not matched to a gene: 7.

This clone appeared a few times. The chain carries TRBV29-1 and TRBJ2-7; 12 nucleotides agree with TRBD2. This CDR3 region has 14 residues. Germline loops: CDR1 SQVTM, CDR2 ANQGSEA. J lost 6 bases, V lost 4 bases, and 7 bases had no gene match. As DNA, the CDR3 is TGCAGCGTTGTAGGCCTACTAGCGGGAGGCGAGCAGTACTTC. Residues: CSVVGLLAGGEQYF.

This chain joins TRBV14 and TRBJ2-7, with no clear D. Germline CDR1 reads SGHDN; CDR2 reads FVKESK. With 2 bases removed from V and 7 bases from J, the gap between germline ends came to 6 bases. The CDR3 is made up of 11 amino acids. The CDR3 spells CASSQYLEQYF. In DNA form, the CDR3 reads TGTGCCAGCAGCCAATATTTGGAGCAGTACTTC. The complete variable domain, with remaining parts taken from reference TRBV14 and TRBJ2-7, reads EAGVTQFPSHSVIEKGQTVTLRCDPISGHDNLYWYRRVMGKEIKFLLHFVKESKQDESGMPNNRFLAERTGGTYSTLKVQPAELEDSGVYFCASSQYLEQYFGPGTRLTVT.

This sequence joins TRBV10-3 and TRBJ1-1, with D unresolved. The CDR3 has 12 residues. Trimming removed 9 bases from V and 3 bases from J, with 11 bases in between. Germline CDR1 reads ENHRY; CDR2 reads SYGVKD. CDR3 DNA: TGTGCCATAAAAAATTCTGACACTGAAGCTTTCTTT. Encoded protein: CAIKNSDTEAFF.

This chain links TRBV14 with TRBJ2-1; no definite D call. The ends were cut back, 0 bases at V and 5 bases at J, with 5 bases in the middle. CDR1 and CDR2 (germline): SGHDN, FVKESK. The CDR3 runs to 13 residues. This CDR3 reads CASSQDGHNEQFF. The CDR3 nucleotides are TGTGCCAGCAGCCAAGATGGGCACAATGAGCAGTTCTTC.

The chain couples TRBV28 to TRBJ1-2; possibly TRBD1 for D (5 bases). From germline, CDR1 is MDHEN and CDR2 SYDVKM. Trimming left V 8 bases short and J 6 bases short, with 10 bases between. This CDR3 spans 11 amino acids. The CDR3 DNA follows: TGTGCCAGCCGGGGGGGACATGGCTACACCTTC. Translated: CASRGGHGYTF.

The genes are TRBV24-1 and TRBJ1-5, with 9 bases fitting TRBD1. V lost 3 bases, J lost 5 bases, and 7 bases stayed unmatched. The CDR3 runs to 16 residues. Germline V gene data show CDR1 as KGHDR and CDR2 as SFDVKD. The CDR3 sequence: CATSDHRGLKDQPQHF. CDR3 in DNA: TGTGCCACCAGTGATCACAGGGGGCTGAAGGATCAGCCCCAGCATTTT.